Below are 20 T cell receptor beta chains sequenced from a single sample in a study of regulatory T cells in long-lasting Graves disease. The time point: persistent/refractory GD, antithyroid drugs over 5 years with positive TRAb. Construction of the TCR library relied on RNA isolated from PBMCs. TCR beta libraries were built with iRepertoire HTBI primers and Arm-PCR of CDR3 regions. One entry per CDR3 protein, called by TCRdb with MiXCR from the multiplex PCR reads. The sample contains about 290,000 distinct CDR3 sequences, roughly a fifth of which appear only once. The specimen comprised peripheral blood mononuclear cells (PBMCs), sampled when the disease was refractory, from a patient treated with antithyroid drugs. These TCRs come from a female donor with Graves disease.

The table lists this clonotype with many counts. This rearrangement joins TRBV20-1 to TRBJ2-7; 14 bases are shared with TRBD2. The CDR3 extends over 14 amino acids. V dropped 4 bases and J dropped 8; count of bases not matched to a gene: 7. Germline CDR1 reads DFQATT; CDR2 reads SNEGSKA (reference sequence). CDR3 loop: CSANRGLAGGQQYF. CDR3 coding DNA: TGCAGTGCTAACCGCGGACTAGCGGGAGGACAGCAGTACTTC.

This clonotype was seen many times. The V and J genes are TRBV12-3 or TRBV12-4 and TRBJ2-2; no firm D call. The length of the CDR3 is 15 residues. The V gene lost 6 bases and the J gene lost 4 bases, with 15 bases spanning the gap. As DNA, the CDR3 is TGTGCCAGCAGCCCCCGGCCACGAACCACCGGGGAGCTGTTTTTT. It yields the protein CASSPRPRTTGELFF.

V is TRBV4-3 and J is TRBJ2-5; 9 nucleotides agree with TRBD2. With 2 bases clipped from V and 7 bases from J, the junction kept 17 bases outside the gene matches. The CDR3 contains 18 residues. Germline V CDR1 and CDR2: LGHNA, YSLEER. The CDR3 region has the DNA TGCGCCAGCAGCCAACTATTTAGCGGGAGAAATGCCTCGGGGACCCAGTACTTC. It encodes CASSQLFSGRNASGTQYF.

V and J are TRBV10-3 and TRBJ1-4; D might be TRBD1 (5 bases). Trimming cost V 3 bases and J 7 bases, with 9 bases left between them. CDR1 ENHRY and CDR2 SYGVKD come from the germline V gene. This CDR3 region has 13 residues. The CDR3 reads CAISEVGGEKLFF. In nucleotides, the CDR3 is TGTGCCATCAGTGAAGTGGGGGGTGAAAAACTGTTTTTT.

This clonotype was observed many times. V and J are TRBV6-5 and TRBJ1-5, with 9 bases matching TRBD1. This CDR3 region has 16 residues. Germline CDR1 MNHEY, CDR2 SVGAGI. Trimming cost V 2 bases and J 5 bases; bases outside gene matches: 7. CDR3 nucleotides: TGTGCCAGCAGTTACAGTACGGGGACAGGGTATCAGCCCCAGCATTTT. Translation gives CASSYSTGTGYQPQHF.

The V and J genes are TRBV24-1 and TRBJ2-5, with TRBD2 matching over 7 bases. The CDR3 runs 17 residues. V shed 3 bases, J shed 3 bases, and the junction held 12 bases outside the gene matches. Germline values: CDR1 KGHDR, CDR2 SFDVKD. CDR3 residues: CATSDRSAGEQKETQYF. CDR3 nucleotide sequence: TGTGCCACCAGTGATCGTTCGGCGGGGGAGCAAAAAGAGACCCAGTACTTC.

The rearrangement uses TRBV28 and TRBJ1-3; D remains unclear. Germline values: CDR1 MDHEN, CDR2 SYDVKM. The germline V and J ends were trimmed by 8 bases and 7 bases, with 15 bases remaining between them. The CDR3 has 13 residues. CDR3 nucleotide sequence: TGTGCCAGCCAAAGCTTGTATCTGAACACCATATATTTT. It yields the protein CASQSLYLNTIYF.

The rearrangement uses TRBV5-1 and TRBJ2-5; 7 bases match TRBD1. V lost 6 bases to trimming and J lost 1 base; unmatched junction nucleotides: 6. This CDR3 is built from 14 residues. The V gene's germline CDR1 is SGHRS and CDR2 YFSETQ. The CDR3: CASKRDSLQETQYF. CDR3 bases: TGCGCCAGCAAACGGGACAGCCTCCAAGAGACCCAGTACTTC. Together with reference TRBV5-1 and TRBJ2-5, the CDR3 gives the full variable domain: KAGVTQTPRYLIKTRGQQVTLSCSPISGHRSVSWYQQTPGQGLQFLFEYFSETQRNKGNFPGRFSGRQFSNSRSEMNVSTLELGDSALYLCASKRDSLQETQYFGPGTRLLVL.

This clonotype was recorded a few times. The chain is built from TRBV28 and TRBJ2-7; 14 nucleotides match TRBD2. V shed 2 bases and J 1 base; nucleotides not matched to a gene: 13. Germline CDR1 is MDHEN and CDR2 is SYDVKM. The CDR3 runs 20 residues. CDR3 protein: CASSLPLEGTSGSISYEQYF. DNA for the CDR3: TGTGCCAGCAGTTTACCCTTGGAAGGGACTAGCGGGAGTATATCCTACGAGCAGTACTTC.

This clonotype was observed at least ten times. The rearrangement joins TRBV20-1 to TRBJ2-5; either TRBD1 or TRBD2 may fit D (5 bases each). Germline CDR1 and CDR2: DFQATT and SNEGSKA (reference sequence). Trimming left V 3 bases short and J 5 bases short, with 13 bases between. There are 13 residues in the CDR3. CDR3 in DNA: TGCAGTGCTAGTCGGTCCGGGGCGGAGACCCAGTACTTC. Protein sequence: CSASRSGAETQYF.

Ten or more counts support this clonotype. V and J are TRBV12-3 or TRBV12-4 and TRBJ2-5, with 14 bases fitting TRBD2. The CDR3 has 17 amino acids. Trimming at V came to 5 bases and at J to 5 bases, leaving 10 bases not matched to a gene. CDR3 in DNA: TGTGCCAGCAGTCCCGTTTCGGGACTAGCGGGAGAGGAGACCCAGTACTTC. Translating it yields CASSPVSGLAGEETQYF.

Many counts were recorded for this clonotype. The chain employs TRBV6-1 and TRBJ2-2; the match to TRBD2 covers 7 bases. V trimming: 5 bases; J trimming: 3 bases; junction bases outside the gene matches: 12. This CDR3 contains 17 residues. Germline CDR1 reads MNHNS; CDR2 reads SASEGT. CDR3 coding DNA: TGTGCCAGCAGTACCCTCTCCCGGACTAGGGACACCGGGGAGCTGTTTTTT. The encoded protein is CASSTLSRTRDTGELFF.

Ten or more counts support this clonotype. The chain couples TRBV10-3 to TRBJ2-7; D gene uncertain. The V gene's germline CDR1 is ENHRY and CDR2 SYGVKD. Trimming left V 10 bases short and J 5 bases short, with 12 bases between. CDR3 length equals 11 residues. CDR3 residues: CATSRADEQYF. The CDR3 DNA is TGTGCCACATCGAGAGCTGACGAGCAGTACTTC.

This clonotype was seen repeatedly, ten times or more. The chain employs TRBV11-2 and TRBJ2-7; 7 nucleotides agree with TRBD1. This CDR3 spans 14 amino acids. Per germline, CDR1 SGHAT and CDR2 FQNNGV. V shed 3 bases, J shed 3 bases, and the junction held 5 bases outside the gene matches. The DNA for the CDR3 is TGTGCCAGCAGCTTTGACGGGACAGACTACGAGCAGTACTTC. Translation: CASSFDGTDYEQYF.

In its sample, this clonotype was seen a few times. V gene TRBV7-9 combines with J gene TRBJ1-1; a weak D match, TRBD1 (5 bases). The CDR3 extends over 13 amino acids. V dropped 8 bases and J dropped 3 bases, with 13 bases sitting between them. Germline V CDR1 and CDR2: SEHNR, FQNEAQ (reference sequence). The CDR3 bases are TGTGCCAGCGCTGAGACAGCCCACACTGAAGCTTTCTTT. Protein product: CASAETAHTEAFF.

The rearrangement links TRBV30 to TRBJ2-2; a weak D match, TRBD2 (5 bases). This CDR3 contains 12 residues. The germline V gene has CDR1 GTSNPN and CDR2 SVGIG (reference sequence). The chain's CDR3 is CARRRIGGELFF. CDR3 nucleotides: TGTGCTAGGAGGAGGATTGGTGGGGAGCTGTTTTTT. Variable domain in full (rest from reference TRBV30 and TRBJ2-2): SQTIHQWPATLVQPVGSPLSLECTVEGTSNPNLYWYRQAAGRGLQLLFYSVGIGQISSEVPQNLSASRPQDRQFILSSKKLLLSDSGFYLCARRRIGGELFFGEGSRLTVL.

This clonotype was found many times. V and J are TRBV24-1 and TRBJ2-7; D might be TRBD1 (6 bases). The V end lost 4 bases, the J end lost 4 bases, and 13 bases lay between the germline ends. Germline-derived CDR1 and CDR2 are KGHDR and SFDVKD. CDR3 length: 14 amino acids. The CDR3 DNA follows: TGTGCCACCAGTGACCCCCGGACAGATTACGAGCAGTACTTC. This codes for CATSDPRTDYEQYF.

The chain couples TRBV20-1 to TRBJ1-4; D remains ambiguous. The germline V gene encodes CDR1 DFQATT and CDR2 SNEGSKA (reference sequence). With 3 bases removed from V and 7 bases from J, the gap between germline ends came to 6 bases. The CDR3 totals 11 residues. The CDR3 DNA reads TGCAGTGCTAGCAGGAGTGAAAAACTGTTTTTT. The encoded protein is CSASRSEKLFF.

This clonotype was observed at least ten times. V is TRBV10-1 and J is TRBJ2-7; D unresolved. The germline gives CDR1 WNHNN, CDR2 SYGVQD (reference sequence). The CDR3 is 12 amino acids. Trimming left V 0 bases short and J 6 bases short, with 6 bases between. The CDR3 loop reads CASSESGIEQYF. The DNA of the CDR3 is TGCGCCAGCAGTGAGTCGGGGATCGAGCAGTACTTC.

This clonotype was counted only a few times. One end of the junction does not line up with germline, which may come from a read error. The gene calls are TRBV7-7 and TRBJ2-2, with 11 nucleotides matching TRBD2. Germline V CDR1 and CDR2: SSHAT, FNYEAQ (reference sequence). This CDR3 region has 18 residues. The CDR3, as DNA: TGTGCTAGCAGCTTAGAACCTACTAGCGGGAGACAGTTGGGGGAGCTGTTTTTT. Protein sequence: CASSLEPTSGRQLGELFF.